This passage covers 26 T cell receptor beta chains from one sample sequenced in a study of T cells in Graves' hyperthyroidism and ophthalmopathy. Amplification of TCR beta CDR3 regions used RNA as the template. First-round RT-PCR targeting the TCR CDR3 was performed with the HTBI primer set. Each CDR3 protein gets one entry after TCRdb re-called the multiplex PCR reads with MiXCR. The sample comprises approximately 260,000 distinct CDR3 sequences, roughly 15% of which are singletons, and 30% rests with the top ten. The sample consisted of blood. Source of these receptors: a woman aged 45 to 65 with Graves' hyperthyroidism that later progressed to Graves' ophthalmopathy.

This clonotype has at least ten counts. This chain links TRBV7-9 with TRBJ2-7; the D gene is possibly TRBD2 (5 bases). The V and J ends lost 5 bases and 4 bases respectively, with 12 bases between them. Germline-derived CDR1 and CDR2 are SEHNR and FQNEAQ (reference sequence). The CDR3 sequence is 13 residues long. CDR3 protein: CASSPGVGYEQYF. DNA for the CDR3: TGTGCCAGCAGCCCCGGGGTGGGATACGAGCAGTACTTC.

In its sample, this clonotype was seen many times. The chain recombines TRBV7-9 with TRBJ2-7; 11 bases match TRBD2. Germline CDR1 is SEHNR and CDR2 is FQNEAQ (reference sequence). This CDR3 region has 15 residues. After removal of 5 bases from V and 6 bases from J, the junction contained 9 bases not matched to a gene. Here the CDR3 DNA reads TGTGCCAGCAGCACCCGACTAGCGGGATATGGCGAGCAGTACTTC. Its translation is CASSTRLAGYGEQYF.

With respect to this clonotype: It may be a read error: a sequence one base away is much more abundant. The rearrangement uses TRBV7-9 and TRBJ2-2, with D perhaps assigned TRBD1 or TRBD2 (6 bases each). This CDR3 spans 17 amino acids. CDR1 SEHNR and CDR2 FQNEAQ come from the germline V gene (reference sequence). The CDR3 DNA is TGTGCCAGCAGCTCTCGAAGGACAGTTGCGAACACCGGGGGGCTGTTTTTT. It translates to CASSSRRTVANTGGLFF.

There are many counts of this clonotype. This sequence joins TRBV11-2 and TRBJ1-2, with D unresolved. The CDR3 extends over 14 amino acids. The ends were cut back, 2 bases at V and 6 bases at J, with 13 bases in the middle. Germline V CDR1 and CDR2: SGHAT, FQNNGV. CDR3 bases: TGTGCCAGCAGCTTACGGAAAGGGTGGGATGGCTACACCTTC. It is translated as CASSLRKGWDGYTF.

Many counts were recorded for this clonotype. Written as DNA, the CDR3 is TGTGCCAGCACCTTGGCGGGTAGGAATGAGCAGTTCTTC. Its translation is CASTLAGRNEQFF. This sequence joins TRBV7-8 and TRBJ2-1, with D perhaps matching TRBD2 (5 bases). Trimming took 7 bases from V and 7 from J, leaving 14 bases between them. The germline V gene has CDR1 SGHVS and CDR2 FQNEAQ. CDR3 length: 13 residues.

The DNA for the CDR3 is TGTGCCAGCAGGGGAGACAAGCTGAACACTGAAGCTTTCTTT. This encodes CASRGDKLNTEAFF. The rearrangement links TRBV2 to TRBJ1-1, with D unclear. The V gene lost 6 bases and the J gene lost 0 bases, with 11 bases spanning the gap. The germline V gene has CDR1 SNHLY and CDR2 FYNNEI. This CDR3 contains 14 residues.

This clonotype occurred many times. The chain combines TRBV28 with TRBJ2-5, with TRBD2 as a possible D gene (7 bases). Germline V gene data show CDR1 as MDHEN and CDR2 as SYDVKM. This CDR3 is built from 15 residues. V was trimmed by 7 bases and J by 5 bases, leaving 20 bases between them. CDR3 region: CASTLGGLHGETQYF. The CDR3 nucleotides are TGTGCCAGCACCCTCGGGGGGCTTCACGGGGAGACCCAGTACTTC.

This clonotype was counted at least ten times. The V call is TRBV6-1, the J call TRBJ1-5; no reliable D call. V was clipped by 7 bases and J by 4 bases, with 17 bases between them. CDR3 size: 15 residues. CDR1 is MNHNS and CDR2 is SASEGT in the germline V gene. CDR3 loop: CASTQWPFENQPQHF. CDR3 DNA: TGTGCCAGCACCCAGTGGCCTTTTGAGAATCAGCCCCAGCATTTT.

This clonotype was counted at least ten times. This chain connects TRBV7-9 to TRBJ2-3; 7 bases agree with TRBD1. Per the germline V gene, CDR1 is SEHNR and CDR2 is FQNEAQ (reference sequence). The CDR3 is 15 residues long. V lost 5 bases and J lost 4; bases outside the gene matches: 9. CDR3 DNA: TGTGCCAGCAGCCATGGGACAGCATTCTCAGATACGCAGTATTTT. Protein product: CASSHGTAFSDTQYF.

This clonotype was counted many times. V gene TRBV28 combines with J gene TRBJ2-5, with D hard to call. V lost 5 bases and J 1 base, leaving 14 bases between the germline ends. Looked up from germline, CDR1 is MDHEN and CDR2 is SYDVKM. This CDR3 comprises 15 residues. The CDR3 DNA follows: TGTGCCAGCAGTCCCCAGTATCTTCTCCAAGAGACCCAGTACTTC. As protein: CASSPQYLLQETQYF.

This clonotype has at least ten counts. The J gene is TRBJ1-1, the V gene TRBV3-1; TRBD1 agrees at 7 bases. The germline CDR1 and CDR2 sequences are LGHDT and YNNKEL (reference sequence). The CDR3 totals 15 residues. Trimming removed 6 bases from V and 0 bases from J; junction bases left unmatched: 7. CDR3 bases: TGTGCCAGCAGAAGGGACAGCGGGGTGAACACTGAAGCTTTCTTT. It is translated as CASRRDSGVNTEAFF.

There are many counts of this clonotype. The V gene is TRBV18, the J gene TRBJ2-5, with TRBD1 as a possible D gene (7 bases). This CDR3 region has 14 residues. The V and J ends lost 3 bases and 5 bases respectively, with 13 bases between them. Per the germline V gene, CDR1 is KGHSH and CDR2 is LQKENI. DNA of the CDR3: TGTGCCAGCTCACCCGCAGGGGGGCGTGAGACCCAGTACTTC. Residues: CASSPAGGRETQYF. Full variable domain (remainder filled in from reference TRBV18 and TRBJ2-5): NAGVMQNPRHLVRRRGQEARLRCSPMKGHSHVYWYRQLPEEGLKFMVYLQKENIIDESGMPKERFSAEFPKEGPSILRIQQVVRGDSAAYFCASSPAGGRETQYFGPGTRLLVL.

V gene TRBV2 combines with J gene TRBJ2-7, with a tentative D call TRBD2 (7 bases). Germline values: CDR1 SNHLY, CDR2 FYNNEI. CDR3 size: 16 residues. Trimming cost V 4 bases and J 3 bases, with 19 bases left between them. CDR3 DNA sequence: TGTGCCAGCAGTGTTACAGGGAGGGAGTTTGACTACGAGCAGTACTTC. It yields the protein CASSVTGREFDYEQYF. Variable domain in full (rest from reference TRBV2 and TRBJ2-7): EPEVTQTPSHQVTQMGQEVILRCVPISNHLYFYWYRQILGQKVEFLVSFYNNEISEKSEIFDDQFSVERPDGSNFTLKIRSTKLEDSAMYFCASSVTGREFDYEQYFGPGTRLTVT.

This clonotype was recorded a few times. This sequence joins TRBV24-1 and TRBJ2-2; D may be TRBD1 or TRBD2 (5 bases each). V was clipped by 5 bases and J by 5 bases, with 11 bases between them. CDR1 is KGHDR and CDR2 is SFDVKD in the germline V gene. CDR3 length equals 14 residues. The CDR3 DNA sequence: TGTGCCACCAGTGTGAGGGACGAAACCGGGGAGCTGTTTTTT. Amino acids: CATSVRDETGELFF.

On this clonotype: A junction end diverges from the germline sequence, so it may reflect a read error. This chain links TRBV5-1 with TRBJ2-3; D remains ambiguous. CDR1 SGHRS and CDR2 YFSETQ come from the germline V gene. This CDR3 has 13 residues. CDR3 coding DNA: TGTGCCAGCAGCTTGGTGCAGTCAGATACGCAGTATTTT. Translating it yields CASSLVQSDTQYF.

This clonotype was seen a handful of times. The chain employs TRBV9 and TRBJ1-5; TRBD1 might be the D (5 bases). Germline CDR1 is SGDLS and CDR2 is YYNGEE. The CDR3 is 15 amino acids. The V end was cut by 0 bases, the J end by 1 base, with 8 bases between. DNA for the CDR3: TGTGCCAGCAGCGTAGGAGGGGTGAGCAATCAGCCCCAGCATTTT. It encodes CASSVGGVSNQPQHF. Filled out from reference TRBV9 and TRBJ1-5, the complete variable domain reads DSGVTQTPKHLITATGQRVTLRCSPRSGDLSVYWYQQSLDQGLQFLIQYYNGEERAKGNILERFSAQQFPDLHSELNLSSLELGDSALYFCASSVGGVSNQPQHFGDGTRLSIL.

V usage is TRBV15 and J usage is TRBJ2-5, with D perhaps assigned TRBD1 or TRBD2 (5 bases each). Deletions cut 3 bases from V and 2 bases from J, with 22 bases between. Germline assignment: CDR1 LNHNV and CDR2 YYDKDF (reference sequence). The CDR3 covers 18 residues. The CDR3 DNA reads TGTGCCACCAGCAGGGACTTGCCCCGTGGGGGAACACAAGAGACCCAGTACTTC. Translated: CATSRDLPRGGTQETQYF.

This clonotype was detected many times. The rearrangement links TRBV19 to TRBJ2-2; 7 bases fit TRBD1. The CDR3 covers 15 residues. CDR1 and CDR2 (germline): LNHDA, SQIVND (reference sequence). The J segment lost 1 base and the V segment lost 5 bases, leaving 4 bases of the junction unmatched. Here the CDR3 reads CASSPGTVNTGELFF. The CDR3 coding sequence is TGTGCCAGTAGTCCCGGGACAGTGAACACCGGGGAGCTGTTTTTT.

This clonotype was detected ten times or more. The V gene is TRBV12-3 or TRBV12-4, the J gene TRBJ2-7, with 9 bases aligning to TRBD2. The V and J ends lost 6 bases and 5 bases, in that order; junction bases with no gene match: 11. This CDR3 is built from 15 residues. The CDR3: CASSSGTSYPNEQYF. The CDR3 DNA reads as TGTGCCAGCAGCTCCGGGACTAGCTATCCTAACGAGCAGTACTTC.

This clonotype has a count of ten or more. The CDR3 loop is CASSLAASSYNEQFF. The DNA for the CDR3 is TGTGCCAGCAGCTTAGCTGCCAGCTCCTACAATGAGCAGTTCTTC. The rearrangement links TRBV7-8 to TRBJ2-1; D is unclear. The CDR3 consists of 15 residues. Germline loops: CDR1 SGHVS, CDR2 FQNEAQ. V shed 0 bases and J shed 0 bases, with 6 bases lying between them.

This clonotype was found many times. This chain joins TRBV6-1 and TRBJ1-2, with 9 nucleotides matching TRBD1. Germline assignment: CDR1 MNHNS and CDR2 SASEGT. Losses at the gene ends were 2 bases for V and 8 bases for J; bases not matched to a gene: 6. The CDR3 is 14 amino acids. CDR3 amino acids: CASSESGTGIGYTF. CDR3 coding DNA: TGTGCCAGCAGTGAATCCGGGACAGGGATCGGCTACACCTTC.

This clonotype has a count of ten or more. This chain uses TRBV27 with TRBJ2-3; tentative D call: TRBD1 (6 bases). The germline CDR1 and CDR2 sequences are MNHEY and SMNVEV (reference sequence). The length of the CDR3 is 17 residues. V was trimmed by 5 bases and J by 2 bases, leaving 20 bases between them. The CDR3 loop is CASSPTWTAANTDTQYF. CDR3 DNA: TGTGCCAGCAGTCCGACCTGGACAGCCGCAAACACAGATACGCAGTATTTT.

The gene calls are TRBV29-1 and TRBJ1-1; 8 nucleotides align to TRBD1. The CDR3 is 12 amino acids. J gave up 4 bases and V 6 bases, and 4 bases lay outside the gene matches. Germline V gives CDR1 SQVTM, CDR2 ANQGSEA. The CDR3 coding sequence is TGCAGCGTGACAGGGGTGAGCACTGAAGCTTTCTTT. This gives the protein CSVTGVSTEAFF.

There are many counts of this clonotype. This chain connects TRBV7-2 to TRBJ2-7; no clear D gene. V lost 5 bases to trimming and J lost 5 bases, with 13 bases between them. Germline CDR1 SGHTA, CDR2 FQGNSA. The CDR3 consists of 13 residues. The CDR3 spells CASSPTDWDEQYF. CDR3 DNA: TGTGCCAGCAGCCCGACTGACTGGGACGAGCAGTACTTC.

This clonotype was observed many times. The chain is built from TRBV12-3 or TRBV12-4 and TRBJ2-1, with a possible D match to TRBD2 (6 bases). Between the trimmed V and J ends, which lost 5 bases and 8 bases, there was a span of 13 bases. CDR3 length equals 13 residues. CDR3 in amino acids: CASSPTSYHEQFF. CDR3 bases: TGTGCCAGCAGTCCGACTAGTTACCATGAGCAGTTCTTC.

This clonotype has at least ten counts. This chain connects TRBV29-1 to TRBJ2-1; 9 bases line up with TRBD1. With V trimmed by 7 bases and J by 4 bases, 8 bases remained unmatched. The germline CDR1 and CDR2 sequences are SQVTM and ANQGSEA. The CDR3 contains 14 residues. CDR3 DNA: TGCAGCGCAAACCGGGACAGGGTTTACAATGAGCAGTTCTTC. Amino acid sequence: CSANRDRVYNEQFF.